The present entry profiles one T cell receptor beta chain with its context. The data were taken from a study of blood T cell repertoires in COVID-19. Germline-derived CDR1 and CDR2 are MGHRA and YSYEKL. The CDR3 loop spans 16 amino acids. V lost 0 bases to trimming and J lost 2 bases, with 12 bases between them. The table came from immunoSEQ multiplex PCR; TCRdb's copy has only in-frame clones and leaves some out. The repertoire holds around 230,000 clones, with 75% to 85% as singletons. The chain joins TRBV4-1 to TRBJ2-3, with D maybe TRBD1 (5 bases). This receptor was identified in a woman aged 55-70 years with active or convalescent COVID-19. Sequencing was done on a sample of peripheral blood. Written as DNA, the CDR3 is TGCGCCAGCAGCCAAGAGGGGCGAACTTTCACAGATACGCAGTATTTT. It encodes CASSQEGRTFTDTQYF.